This T cell receptor (beta chain) was sequenced in a study of OX40 agonist ivuxolimab in advanced cancers. Background on the study: Patients were treated with ivuxolimab, an agonistic anti-OX40 (CD134) antibody. Overall study results and limits: At 0.1 to 3.0 mg/kg and by week 6, CD4+ and CD8+ T cells in the blood had expanded clonally.

This clone has only a few counts. Its target is not known. Profiling relied on immunoSEQ multiplex PCR, and the TCRdb table lists in-frame clones only, not all of them. The table includes around 80,000 clones, 80% to 90% detected once. This material consisted of CD4+ or CD8+ T cells sorted from blood, taken in a trial of the OX40 agonist ivuxolimab. This TCR came from an adult with an advanced solid tumor such as melanoma, head and neck, liver or kidney cancer.

CDR3 coding DNA: TGTGCCAGCACTCGACAGGGGGCTTACGAGCAGTACTTC. It is translated as CASTRQGAYEQYF. V usage is TRBV25-1 and J usage is TRBJ2-7; 10 positions match TRBD1. The CDR3 totals 13 residues. Unmatched junction bases numbered 4, after V lost 7 bases and J lost 4 bases. Germline V CDR1 and CDR2: MGHDK, SYGVNS.